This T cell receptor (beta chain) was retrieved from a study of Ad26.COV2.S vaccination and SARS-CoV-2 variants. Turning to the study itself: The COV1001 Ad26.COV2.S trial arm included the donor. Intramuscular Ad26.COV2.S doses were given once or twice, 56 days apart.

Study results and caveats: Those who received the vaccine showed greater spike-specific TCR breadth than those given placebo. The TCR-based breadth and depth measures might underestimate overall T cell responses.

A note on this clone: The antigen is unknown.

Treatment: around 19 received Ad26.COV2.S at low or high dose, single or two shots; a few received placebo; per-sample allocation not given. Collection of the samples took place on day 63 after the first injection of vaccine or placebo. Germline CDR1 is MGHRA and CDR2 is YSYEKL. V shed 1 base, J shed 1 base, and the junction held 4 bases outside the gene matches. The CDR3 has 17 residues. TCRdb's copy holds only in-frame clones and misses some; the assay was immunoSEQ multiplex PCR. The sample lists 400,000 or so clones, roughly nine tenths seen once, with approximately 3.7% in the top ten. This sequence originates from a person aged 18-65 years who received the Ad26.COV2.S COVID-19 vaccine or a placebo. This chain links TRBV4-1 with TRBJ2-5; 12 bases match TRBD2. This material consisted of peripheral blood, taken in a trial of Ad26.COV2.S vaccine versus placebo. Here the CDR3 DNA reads TGCGCCAGCAGCCAAGGGCTAGCGGGGGGGGTCCAAGAGACCCAGTACTTC. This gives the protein CASSQGLAGGVQETQYF.